This note documents a single TCR beta chain sequence. This sample stems from a study of blood T cell repertoires in COVID-19. TCRdb keeps only in-frame clones here, not all; method: immunoSEQ multiplex PCR. The data contain about 97,000 clones, more than 75% of them seen just once; the ten biggest clones take up about 20%. The receptor's source is a human donor in a cohort sampled during active COVID-19. Sequencing used peripheral blood.

CDR3 sequence reads: CASSPGVALHF. CDR3 DNA: TGTGCCAGCAGCCCGGGGGTGGCCCTCCACTTT. V is TRBV11-1 and J is TRBJ1-6; TRBD1 is a possible D gene (5 bases). Deletions cut 5 bases from V and 14 bases from J, with 10 bases between. CDR3 size: 11 residues. Germline loops: CDR1 SGHAT, CDR2 FQDESV (reference sequence).